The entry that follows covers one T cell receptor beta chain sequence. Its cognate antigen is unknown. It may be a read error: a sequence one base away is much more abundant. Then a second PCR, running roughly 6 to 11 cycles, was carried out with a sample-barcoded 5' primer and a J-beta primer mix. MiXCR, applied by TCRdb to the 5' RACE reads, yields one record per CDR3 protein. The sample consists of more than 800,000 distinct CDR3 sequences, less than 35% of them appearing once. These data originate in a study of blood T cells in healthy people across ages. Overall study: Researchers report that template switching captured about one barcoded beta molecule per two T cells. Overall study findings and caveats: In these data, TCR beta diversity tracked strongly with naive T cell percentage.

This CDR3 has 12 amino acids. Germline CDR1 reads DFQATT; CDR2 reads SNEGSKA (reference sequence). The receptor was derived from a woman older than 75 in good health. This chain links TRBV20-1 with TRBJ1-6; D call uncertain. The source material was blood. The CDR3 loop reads CSAGDPKVMLHF. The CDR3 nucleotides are TGCAGTGCTGGAGATCCCAAAGTCATGCTCCACTTT.